Listed below are T cell receptor beta chains from one sample, sequenced in a study of shared clonotypes between healthy human individuals. Libraries were prepared by immunoSEQ multiplex PCR; TCRdb keeps only in-frame clonotypes and omits some of them. This table has 530,000 or so clones, almost 80% appearing once. Sequenced material: PBMCs. The origin of the receptors is a middle-aged woman in good health. Some clones in this sample may be carry-over from other donors' samples. CDR3s include the opening cysteine and the closing phenylalanine or tryptophan. Not all rows give a size; the values are once, few, many and, for expanded clones, a class.

abundance,j_gene,v_gene,CDR3aa
-,TRBJ2-7,TRBV27,CASSPVRLATYEQYF
few,TRBJ2-7,TRBV15,CATSRGQVSSYEQYF
-,TRBJ2-1,TRBV4-1,CASSQLSGTSDEQFF
once,TRBJ1-4,TRBV7-9,CASSSHRGTNEKLFF
-,TRBJ2-3,TRBV29-1,CSVARDIATDTQYF
-,TRBJ1-5,TRBV5-1,CASFHLGRGSNQPQHF
-,TRBJ1-2,TRBV28,CASTSLGGYTF
-,TRBJ2-3,TRBV6-5,CASSYSGASTDTQYF
once,TRBJ2-6,TRBV5-6,CASRPDRVHSGANVLTF
few,TRBJ2-7,TRBV7-8,CASSLGAYEQYF
-,TRBJ2-7,TRBV21-1,CASSKEAGGSSSYEQYF
once,TRBJ2-5,TRBV10-3,CAISAGPKGEETQYF
-,TRBJ2-3,TRBV5-1,CASSLVGSTDTQYF
-,TRBJ2-3,TRBV7-9,CASSLEGALAPYTDTQYF
-,TRBJ2-1,TRBV5-1,CASSPGLADYNEQFF
-,TRBJ1-5,TRBV19,CASSITRDGQPQHF
-,TRBJ2-7,TRBV6-1,CASSEQGTGAYEQYF
-,TRBJ1-3,TRBV7-7,CASSFNAPHNKDQENTIYF